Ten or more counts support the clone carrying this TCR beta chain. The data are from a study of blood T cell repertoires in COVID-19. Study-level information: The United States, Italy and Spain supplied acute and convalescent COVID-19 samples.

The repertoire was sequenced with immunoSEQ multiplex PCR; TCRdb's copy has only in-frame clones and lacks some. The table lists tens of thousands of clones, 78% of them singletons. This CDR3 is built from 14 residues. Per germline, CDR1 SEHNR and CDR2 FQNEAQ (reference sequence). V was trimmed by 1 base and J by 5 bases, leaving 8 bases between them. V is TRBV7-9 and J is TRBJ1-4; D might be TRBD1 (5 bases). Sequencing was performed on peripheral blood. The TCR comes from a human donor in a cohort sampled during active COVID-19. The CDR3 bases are TGTGCCAGCAGCTTAGAGCGGGGGAATGAAAAACTGTTTTTT. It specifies CASSLERGNEKLFF. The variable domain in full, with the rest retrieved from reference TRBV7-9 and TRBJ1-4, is DTGVSQNPRHKITKRGQNVTFRCDPISEHNRLYWYRQTLGQGPEFLTYFQNEAQLEKSRLLSDRFSAERPKGSFSTLEIQRTEQGDSAMYLCASSLERGNEKLFFGSGTQLSVL.